The 15 T cell receptor beta chains below were found in one sample sequenced in a study of cytomegalovirus exposure and HLA in healthy donors. Use of 60 Vbeta and 13 Jbeta primers characterized the PCR. Produced via immunoSEQ multiplex PCR; TCRdb's table is partial and in-frame only. The sample records around 170,000 clones, roughly four fifths being singletons. The sequenced sample was PBMCs. These receptors were taken from a young woman in good health and CMV-seronegative.

The chain links TRBV6-1 to TRBJ2-7, with D tentatively TRBD2 (6 bases). The CDR3 length is 14 residues. The germline gives CDR1 MNHNS, CDR2 SASEGT. V was shortened by 7 bases and J by 5 bases, with 18 bases between the two germline ends. The CDR3: CASTVYRLDDEQYF. The CDR3 coding sequence is TGTGCCAGCACGGTATATAGACTAGACGACGAGCAGTACTTC.

The chain employs TRBV6-1 and TRBJ1-2; 8 bases are shared with TRBD1. The CDR3 spans 14 residues. The J segment lost 3 bases and the V segment lost 5 bases, leaving 5 bases of the junction unmatched. Looked up from germline, CDR1 is MNHNS and CDR2 is SASEGT. The CDR3 sequence is CASSPGGLYYGYTF. CDR3 in DNA: TGTGCCAGCAGTCCAGGGGGCCTGTACTATGGCTACACCTTC.

This clone has only one observation. V is TRBV5-8 and J is TRBJ1-6; D remains ambiguous. Per germline, CDR1 SGHTS and CDR2 YDEGEE. The CDR3 extends over 13 amino acids. V was trimmed by 5 bases and J by 6 bases, leaving 9 bases between them. The CDR3 sequence is CASSRSGNSPLHF. The CDR3 DNA is TGTGCCAGCAGTCGGAGTGGTAATTCACCCCTCCACTTT.

V is TRBV5-1 and J is TRBJ2-5; 10 nucleotides align to TRBD1. The J call may be mistaken, given a closer DNA end match to TRBJ2-7. This CDR3 has 16 amino acids. Germline V CDR1 and CDR2: SGHRS, YFSETQ. This chain's CDR3 is CASSLRSGTGAGEQYF. For the CDR3, the DNA is TGCGCCAGCAGCTTGAGGTCCGGGACAGGGGCCGGCGAGCAGTACTTC.

This chain joins TRBV5-4 and TRBJ2-7; weak D call: TRBD2 (5 bases). This CDR3 has 19 amino acids. Germline-derived CDR1 and CDR2 are SGHNT and YYREEE (reference sequence). Trimming stripped 4 bases from V and 3 bases from J, with 29 bases between. This CDR3 is CASSQPALTRRSYFYEQYF. In nucleotides, the CDR3 is TGTGCCAGCAGCCAACCAGCACTAACGCGGAGGAGCTATTTCTACGAGCAGTACTTC.

The V gene is TRBV7-6, the J gene TRBJ2-3; 11 nucleotides align to TRBD1. The CDR3 spans 15 residues. Per germline, CDR1 SGHVS and CDR2 FNYEAQ. The J segment lost 6 bases and the V segment lost 6 bases, leaving 8 bases of the junction unmatched. CDR3 in amino acids: CASRKDRGRSDTQYF. CDR3 DNA sequence: TGTGCCAGCAGAAAGGACAGGGGGCGATCCGATACGCAGTATTTT.

The genes are TRBV11-2 and TRBJ2-3, with D perhaps matching TRBD2 (5 bases). The V and J ends lost 3 bases and 5 bases respectively, with 15 bases between them. This CDR3 has 15 amino acids. The germline V gene has CDR1 SGHAT and CDR2 FQNNGV. As DNA, the CDR3 is TGTGCCAGCAGCTTGTTCCGCGGACTGGTAGATACGCAGTATTTT. This codes for CASSLFRGLVDTQYF.

The V call is TRBV5-1, the J call TRBJ2-5, with D possibly TRBD1 on 5 matching bases. This CDR3 region has 13 residues. Germline V gene lookup returns CDR1 SGHRS and CDR2 YFSETQ. The V end was cut by 2 bases, the J end by 1 base, with 6 bases between. In nucleotides, the CDR3 is TGCGCCAGCAGCTTAGGGGTCCAAGAGACCCAGTACTTC. The encoded protein is CASSLGVQETQYF. Based on the CDR3 plus reference TRBV5-1 and TRBJ2-5, the full variable domain is KAGVTQTPRYLIKTRGQQVTLSCSPISGHRSVSWYQQTPGQGLQFLFEYFSETQRNKGNFPGRFSGRQFSNSRSEMNVSTLELGDSALYLCASSLGVQETQYFGPGTRLLVL.

The chain couples TRBV7-9 to TRBJ1-5; D possibly corresponds to TRBD1 (5 bases). The CDR3 is 15 amino acids. The V end was cut by 3 bases, the J end by 1 base, with 10 bases between. The germline gives CDR1 SEHNR, CDR2 FQNEAQ (reference sequence). CDR3 in amino acids: CASSLGGRSNQPQHF. The CDR3 DNA is TGTGCCAGCAGCTTGGGGGGTAGAAGCAATCAGCCCCAGCATTTT.

The count of this clone is one. The chain joins TRBV2 to TRBJ2-7; 11 nucleotides align to TRBD1. Germline V CDR1 and CDR2: SNHLY, FYNNEI. Germline trimming cut 6 bases from V and 5 bases from J; bases unmatched to any gene: 6. The CDR3 is made up of 14 amino acids. The CDR3, as DNA: TGTGCCAGCAGACGGGACAGGGGGAAAAACGAGCAGTACTTC. This sequence encodes CASRRDRGKNEQYF. Based on the CDR3 plus reference TRBV2 and TRBJ2-7, the full variable domain is EPEVTQTPSHQVTQMGQEVILRCVPISNHLYFYWYRQILGQKVEFLVSFYNNEISEKSEIFDDQFSVERPDGSNFTLKIRSTKLEDSAMYFCASRRDRGKNEQYFGPGTRLTVT.

This clone was seen just once. The CDR3 protein is CASSLVKQDYGYTF. In DNA, the CDR3 is TGTGCCAGCAGCTTAGTGAAACAGGACTATGGCTACACCTTC. The V call is TRBV7-3, the J call TRBJ1-2; possible D gene TRBD1, 5 bases. Germline values: CDR1 SGHTA, CDR2 FQGTGA. This CDR3 is built from 14 residues. V dropped 2 bases and J dropped 3 bases, with 10 bases sitting between them.

The count of this clone is one. This chain uses TRBV9 with TRBJ2-7; D is possibly TRBD2 (7 bases). The CDR3 runs to 16 residues. The V gene lost 0 bases and the J gene lost 7 bases, with 20 bases spanning the gap. Looked up from germline, CDR1 is SGDLS and CDR2 is YYNGEE. CDR3 coding DNA: TGTGCCAGCAGCGTAGCTATTGCGGGGGCCCTGGGAGAGCAGTACTTC. It is translated as CASSVAIAGALGEQYF.

CDR3 amino acids: CASSFGVAGGGEQFF. The CDR3 coding sequence is TGTGCCAGCAGCTTCGGGGTAGCGGGGGGGGGTGAGCAGTTCTTC. V and J are TRBV11-3 and TRBJ2-1, with 11 bases that match TRBD2. Germline V gives CDR1 SGHNT, CDR2 YENEEA. Germline trimming cut 3 bases from V and 9 bases from J; bases unmatched to any gene: 7. This CDR3 has 15 amino acids.

The V gene is TRBV5-1, the J gene TRBJ2-1; 15 nucleotides match TRBD2. The CDR3 contains 17 residues. CDR1 and CDR2 (germline): SGHRS, YFSETQ. V shed 4 bases and J 3 bases; nucleotides not matched to a gene: 5. In DNA form, the CDR3 reads TGCGCCAGCAGCCCCGGGACTAGCGGGGGGCTCTACAATGAGCAGTTCTTC. Translated, it gives CASSPGTSGGLYNEQFF.

The chain couples TRBV11-2 to TRBJ2-7; TRBD2 is a possible D gene (7 bases). Trimming took off 5 bases at V and 6 bases at J, with 17 bases between the two ends. The CDR3 loop spans 14 amino acids. Looked up from germline, CDR1 is SGHAT and CDR2 is FQNNGV. As DNA, the CDR3 is TGTGCCAGCAGCCCCGGGGGGCTTCCCTCCGAGCAGTACTTC. This codes for CASSPGGLPSEQYF.